The 2 T cell receptor beta chains below were found in one sample sequenced in a study of cytomegalovirus exposure and HLA in healthy donors. The PCR made use of 60 Vbeta and 13 Jbeta primers. Some clones are missing from TCRdb's copy, which holds only in-frame ones; the method was immunoSEQ multiplex PCR. The sample comprises some 200,000 clones, about two thirds of which are singletons, and about 3% rests with the top ten. Sequencing input: PBMCs. Receptors were obtained from a man aged 40-49 years in good health and CMV-seropositive.

The V call is TRBV5-6, the J call TRBJ1-1; perhaps TRBD1 as D (6 bases). V was trimmed by 3 bases and J by 4 bases, leaving 22 bases between them. The germline CDR1 and CDR2 sequences are SGHDT and YYEEEE. This CDR3 has 17 residues. The DNA of the CDR3 is TGTGCCAGCAGCTCAGGCCTGGGGGCTCACGATGTCACTGAAGCTTTCTTT. Translation: CASSSGLGAHDVTEAFF.

V and J are TRBV13 and TRBJ2-7; 9 bases map to TRBD1. Unmatched junction bases numbered 9, after V lost 3 bases and J lost 3 bases. The CDR3 has 16 amino acids. Germline V gene sequence: CDR1 PRHDT, CDR2 FYEKMQ (reference sequence). CDR3 DNA sequence: TGTGCCAGCAGCTTTTCACCGGGACAGGGCTTCTACGAGCAGTACTTC. This sequence encodes CASSFSPGQGFYEQYF.